These 27 T cell receptor beta chains share one sample of origin, sequenced in a study of blood T cell repertoires in COVID-19. Some clones are missing from TCRdb's copy, which holds only in-frame ones; the method was immunoSEQ multiplex PCR. The data hold about 100,000 clones, with about 88% observed a single time. The specimen sequenced was peripheral blood. The receptors stem from a man aged 25 to 45 in a cohort sampled during active COVID-19.

The rearrangement uses TRBV5-5 and TRBJ1-5, with D possibly TRBD1 on 5 matching bases. CDR1 and CDR2 (germline): SGHKS, YYEKEE (reference sequence). CDR3 length: 15 amino acids. V gave up 4 bases and J gave up 0 bases, with 11 bases separating them. The CDR3 nucleotides are TGTGCCAGCAGCCCTCAACAGGCTAGCAATCAGCCCCAGCATTTT. Encoded protein: CASSPQQASNQPQHF.

Of note for this clone: Sequence at one end of the junction differs from germline and may be a read error. The sample has other DNA sequences that encode this CDR3 too. The rearrangement links TRBV4-2 to TRBJ2-5; 13 nucleotides agree with TRBD2. The CDR3 has 17 amino acids. Per germline, CDR1 LGHNA and CDR2 YNFKEQ. The CDR3, as DNA: TGTGCCAGCAGCCAAGATGGACTAGCGGGGGACCAAGAAACCCAGTACTTC. Protein sequence: CASSQDGLAGDQETQYF.

The rearrangement uses TRBV5-4 and TRBJ1-4; 8 nucleotides match TRBD1. Trimming cost V 0 bases and J 8 bases; bases outside gene matches: 6. The CDR3 is 15 amino acids. Germline CDR1 and CDR2: SGHNT and YYREEE (reference sequence). The CDR3 sequence is CASSLDDRGGEKLFF. The CDR3 nucleotides are TGTGCCAGCAGCTTGGACGACAGGGGTGGAGAAAAACTGTTTTTT.

The CDR3 sequence is CASTSDLIYNEQFF. For the CDR3, the DNA is TGTGCCAGCACGAGTGACTTAATCTACAATGAGCAGTTCTTC. The chain joins TRBV6-5 to TRBJ2-1; D gene unclear. Trimming took off 7 bases at V and 3 bases at J, with 13 bases between the two ends. Germline CDR1 and CDR2: MNHEY and SVGAGI. This CDR3 comprises 14 residues.

V and J are TRBV4-2 and TRBJ1-2; perhaps TRBD1 as D (5 bases). This CDR3 is 14 amino acids long. Trimming stripped 0 bases from V and 3 bases from J, with 8 bases between. CDR1 is LGHNA, CDR2 YNFKEQ, per germline. This CDR3 is CASSQDTRDYGYTF. CDR3 DNA: TGTGCCAGCAGCCAAGATACCAGGGACTATGGCTACACCTTC.

The chain links TRBV19 to TRBJ1-2; D unresolved. The CDR3 has 14 residues. Trimming shortened V by 3 bases and J by 2 bases, and 10 bases separated the two germline ends. Looked up from germline, CDR1 is LNHDA and CDR2 is SQIVND (reference sequence). CDR3 nucleotides: TGTGCCAGTAGTATTGGAACGGGAAACTATGGCTACACCTTC. Protein: CASSIGTGNYGYTF.

Sample share makes this clone medium-sized (0.01 to 0.1%). This chain connects TRBV5-1 to TRBJ1-1; D gene uncertain. Germline V gives CDR1 SGHRS, CDR2 YFSETQ. The CDR3 spans 13 residues. Between the trimmed V and J ends, which lost 5 bases and 1 base, there was a span of 9 bases. DNA for the CDR3: TGCGCCAGCAGGGAGGGTGGGAACACTGAAGCTTTCTTT. Its protein product is CASREGGNTEAFF.

The genes are TRBV19 and TRBJ2-7; D ambiguous. The CDR3 sequence is 13 residues long. V gave up 1 base and J gave up 2 bases, with 6 bases separating them. The germline V gene encodes CDR1 LNHDA and CDR2 SQIVND (reference sequence). CDR3 in amino acids: CASSIVHTYEQYF. CDR3 nucleotide sequence: TGTGCCAGTAGTATAGTACACACCTACGAGCAGTACTTC.

J is TRBJ2-2 and V is TRBV6-2 or TRBV6-3; TRBD2 agrees at 9 bases. With V trimmed by 6 bases and J by 6 bases, 14 bases remained unmatched. The length of the CDR3 is 17 residues. Germline V CDR1 and CDR2: MNHEY, SVGEGT. CDR3 DNA sequence: TGTGCCAGCAGCCCTCCCCCCACTAGCGGGTATTCCGGGGAGCTGTTTTTT. Protein sequence: CASSPPPTSGYSGELFF.

V and J are TRBV5-1 and TRBJ2-5; 8 bases map to TRBD2. V lost 0 bases, J lost 4 bases, and 5 bases stayed unmatched. Germline CDR1 reads SGHRS; CDR2 reads YFSETQ. The CDR3 loop spans 15 amino acids. The CDR3 loop reads CASSLAGTSRETQYF. CDR3 nucleotides: TGCGCCAGCAGCTTGGCGGGGACTAGTAGAGAGACCCAGTACTTC.

V is TRBV19 and J is TRBJ2-4; unclear D gene. Germline V gene lookup returns CDR1 LNHDA and CDR2 SQIVND (reference sequence). V lost 1 base, J lost 6 bases, and 19 bases lay in between. CDR3 length: 17 amino acids. CDR3 in DNA: TGTGCCAGTAGTATAGGGGCCTCCGGAATTATCAGAAACATTCAGTACTTC. It is translated as CASSIGASGIIRNIQYF. Looking up the rest from reference TRBV19 and TRBJ2-4 gives the full variable domain: DGGITQSPKYLFRKEGQNVTLSCEQNLNHDAMYWYRQDPGQGLRLIYYSQIVNDFQKGDIAEGYSVSREKKESFPLTVTSAQKNPTAFYLCASSIGASGIIRNIQYFGAGTRLSVL.

The DNA of the CDR3 is TGTGCCTGGAGTCCCGGACAGGGGGCGGAAAAACTGTTTTTT. The encoded protein is CAWSPGQGAEKLFF. The chain links TRBV30 to TRBJ1-4; 11 positions agree with TRBD1. The germline V gene has CDR1 GTSNPN and CDR2 SVGIG (reference sequence). This CDR3 region has 14 residues. V was clipped by 2 bases and J by 8 bases; unmatched bases: 4.

The V call is TRBV18, the J call TRBJ2-7, with D perhaps TRBD1 (6 bases). This CDR3 is 13 amino acids long. CDR1 is KGHSH and CDR2 is LQKENI in the germline V gene. The V gene lost 3 bases and the J gene lost 2 bases, with 8 bases spanning the gap. The CDR3 here is CASSPGTPYEQYF. The CDR3 coding sequence is TGTGCCAGCTCACCGGGGACACCCTACGAGCAGTACTTC.

The rearrangement joins TRBV3-1 (or the pseudogene TRBV3-2) to TRBJ1-1; 8 bases line up with TRBD1. CDR3 length: 13 residues. The V gene end was trimmed by 6 bases and the J gene end by 4 bases; junction bases not matched to a gene: 4. Germline CDR1 is LGHDT and CDR2 is YNNKEL (reference sequence). CDR3 bases: TGTGCCAGCAGTCTCCAGGGGGCCACTGAAGCTTTCTTT. Encoded protein: CASSLQGATEAFF.

The chain combines TRBV7-9 with TRBJ2-5; TRBD2 matches at 7 bases. The CDR3 sequence is 15 residues long. The germline V gene has CDR1 SEHNR and CDR2 FQNEAQ (reference sequence). The trim removed 3 bases at V and 4 bases at J, leaving 8 bases unmatched. The CDR3 reads CASSFGASGGETQYF. CDR3 sequence (DNA): TGTGCCAGCAGCTTTGGGGCTAGCGGCGGAGAGACCCAGTACTTC.

The chain is built from TRBV7-2 and TRBJ1-5, with unresolved D. The CDR3 is 16 amino acids. V lost 1 base to trimming and J lost 4 bases, with 14 bases between them. Germline CDR1 is SGHTA and CDR2 is FQGNSA. The CDR3 is CASSLERPTGNQPQHF. The CDR3 coding sequence is TGTGCCAGCAGCTTAGAGCGACCGACCGGGAATCAGCCCCAGCATTTT.

The chain carries TRBV4-1 and TRBJ1-1; maybe TRBD1 (6 bases). The germline V gene encodes CDR1 MGHRA and CDR2 YSYEKL. The CDR3 consists of 19 residues. Trimming took 1 base from V and 11 from J, leaving 32 bases between them. CDR3 nucleotide sequence: TGCGCCAGCAGCCAAGGGGCTGTGGTTCCCCCTACAGGGAATTATCAGGCTTTCTTT. It yields the protein CASSQGAVVPPTGNYQAFF.

This chain uses TRBV28 with TRBJ1-1; D perhaps matches TRBD1 (6 bases). This CDR3 is 13 amino acids long. The V and J ends lost 9 bases and 3 bases respectively, with 14 bases between them. Per the germline V gene, CDR1 is MDHEN and CDR2 is SYDVKM. Written as DNA, the CDR3 is TGTGCCAGTCTCATGGCAGGGGACACTGAAGCTTTCTTT. This translates into CASLMAGDTEAFF. The full variable domain, completed using reference TRBV28 and TRBJ1-1, is DVKVTQSSRYLVKRTGEKVFLECVQDMDHENMFWYRQDPGLGLRLIYFSYDVKMKEKGDIPEGYSVSREKKERFSLILESASTNQTSMYLCASLMAGDTEAFFGQGTRLTVV.

The chain couples TRBV25-1 to TRBJ2-2; TRBD2 might be the D (6 bases). The V gene lost 3 bases and the J gene lost 4 bases, with 9 bases spanning the gap. CDR3 size: 14 residues. Germline CDR1 and CDR2: MGHDK and SYGVNS. CDR3 sequence (DNA): TGTGCCAGCAGTGATCACGGGGGCACCGGGGAGCTGTTTTTT. As protein: CASSDHGGTGELFF.

The J gene is TRBJ1-5, the V gene TRBV3-1 (or the pseudogene TRBV3-2); 8 nucleotides line up with TRBD1. V lost 4 bases and J lost 3; bases outside the gene matches: 5. CDR1 and CDR2 (germline): LGHDT, YNNKEL (reference sequence). This CDR3 spans 15 amino acids. DNA of the CDR3: TGTGCCAGCAGCCCGTCGCAGGGGGCCAATCAGCCCCAGCATTTT. Encoded protein: CASSPSQGANQPQHF.

The chain combines TRBV4-1 with TRBJ2-3; 10 bases are shared with TRBD2. V was clipped by 0 bases and J by 8 bases; unmatched bases: 5. Germline lookup yields CDR1 MGHRA and CDR2 YSYEKL. CDR3 length: 15 amino acids. In DNA form, the CDR3 reads TGCGCCAGCAGCCAAGACCGGACTAGCGGAACTACGCAGTATTTT. The encoded protein is CASSQDRTSGTTQYF.

This clone was counted a few times. The chain uses TRBV5-6 and TRBJ1-5; D is unresolved. The V and J ends lost 2 bases and 0 bases respectively, with 6 bases between them. This CDR3 region has 14 residues. Germline loops: CDR1 SGHDT, CDR2 YYEEEE. DNA for the CDR3: TGTGCCAGCAGCTTACGCTATAGCAATCAGCCCCAGCATTTT. Protein product: CASSLRYSNQPQHF.

This chain uses TRBV5-1 with TRBJ2-3; D is unclear. V dropped 0 bases and J dropped 2 bases, with 7 bases sitting between them. This CDR3 has 14 residues. Germline CDR1 and CDR2: SGHRS and YFSETQ. The CDR3 DNA sequence: TGCGCCAGCAGCTTGGATAGCCCCACAGATACGCAGTATTTT. Encoded protein: CASSLDSPTDTQYF.

V usage is TRBV6-5 and J usage is TRBJ1-1; the match to TRBD1 covers 7 bases. CDR3 length: 13 residues. The J segment lost 4 bases and the V segment lost 6 bases, leaving 5 bases of the junction unmatched. The germline gives CDR1 MNHEY, CDR2 SVGAGI. CDR3 residues: CASSAYRGTEAFF. The CDR3 nucleotides read TGTGCCAGCAGCGCCTACAGGGGCACTGAAGCTTTCTTT.

The genes are TRBV6-5 and TRBJ1-2; D is uncertain. The CDR3 has 13 amino acids. Germline lookup yields CDR1 MNHEY and CDR2 SVGAGI. V was clipped by 2 bases and J by 7 bases, with 11 bases between them. CDR3 amino acids: CASSYTGASGYTF. CDR3 DNA: TGTGCCAGCAGTTACACGGGTGCGTCTGGCTACACCTTC.

This clone has only one observation. This sequence joins TRBV7-9 and TRBJ2-1; D is ambiguous. V dropped 0 bases and J dropped 8 bases, with 11 bases sitting between them. In germline, CDR1 is SEHNR, CDR2 FQNEAQ (reference sequence). The CDR3 consists of 14 residues. The CDR3 DNA follows: TGTGCCAGCAGCTTAGCGCTTGGCCTCGATGAGCAGTTCTTC. It encodes CASSLALGLDEQFF.

The genes are TRBV5-1 and TRBJ2-5; 11 positions agree with TRBD1. Germline V gene data show CDR1 as SGHRS and CDR2 as YFSETQ. CDR3 length: 17 amino acids. V was pared by 0 bases and J by 5 bases, with 9 bases of the junction left unmatched. This CDR3 reads CASSLGSGQGAWETQYF. CDR3 nucleotides: TGCGCCAGCAGCTTGGGATCAGGACAGGGGGCTTGGGAGACCCAGTACTTC.